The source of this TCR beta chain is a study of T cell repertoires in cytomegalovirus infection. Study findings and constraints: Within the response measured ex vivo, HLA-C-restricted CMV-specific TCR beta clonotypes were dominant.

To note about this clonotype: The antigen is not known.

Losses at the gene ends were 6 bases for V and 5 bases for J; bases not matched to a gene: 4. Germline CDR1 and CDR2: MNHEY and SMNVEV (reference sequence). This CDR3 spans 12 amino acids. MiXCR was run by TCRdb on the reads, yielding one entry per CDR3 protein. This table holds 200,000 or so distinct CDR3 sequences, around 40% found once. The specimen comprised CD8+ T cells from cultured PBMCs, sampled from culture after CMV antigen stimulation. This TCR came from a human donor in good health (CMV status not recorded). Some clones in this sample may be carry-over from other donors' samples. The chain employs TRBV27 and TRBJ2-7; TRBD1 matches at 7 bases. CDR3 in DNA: TGTGCCAGCAGGGACAGGTACGACGAGCAGTACTTC. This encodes CASRDRYDEQYF.